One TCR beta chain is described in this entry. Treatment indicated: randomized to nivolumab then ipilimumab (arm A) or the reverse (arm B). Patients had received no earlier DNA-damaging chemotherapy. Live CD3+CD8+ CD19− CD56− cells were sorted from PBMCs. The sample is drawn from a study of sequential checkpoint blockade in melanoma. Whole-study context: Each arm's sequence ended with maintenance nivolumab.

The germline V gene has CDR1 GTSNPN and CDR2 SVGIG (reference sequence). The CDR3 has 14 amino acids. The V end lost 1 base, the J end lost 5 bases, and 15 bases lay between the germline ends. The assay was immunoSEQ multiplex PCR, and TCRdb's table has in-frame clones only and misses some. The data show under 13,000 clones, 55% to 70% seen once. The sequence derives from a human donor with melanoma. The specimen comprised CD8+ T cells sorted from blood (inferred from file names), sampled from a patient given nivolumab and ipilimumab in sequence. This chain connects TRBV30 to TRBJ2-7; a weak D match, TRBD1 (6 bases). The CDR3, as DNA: TGTGCCTGGAGTGCTGGGGGCCCGTTCGACGAGCAGTACTTC. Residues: CAWSAGGPFDEQYF.